The clone carrying this TCR beta chain was seen ten or more times. Regarding time point: healthy volunteer bleed at 6 weeks. The starting material, unfractionated whole blood, was used for total RNA extraction. MiXCR, applied by TCRdb to the RACE reads, yields one record per CDR3 protein. The table has about 65,000 distinct CDR3 sequences, 5.5% to 7.5% seen once. The length of the CDR3 is 14 residues. The germline gives CDR1 KGHSH, CDR2 LQKENI. V lost 2 bases to trimming and J lost 5 bases, with 12 bases between them. These data belong to a study of human T cells and chemical hapten exposure. The specimen sequenced was whole blood. This sequence joins TRBV18 and TRBJ2-5, with D hard to call. The receptor was derived from a female donor in good health. Some clones in this sample may be carry-over from other donors' samples. CDR3 sequence reads: CASSPDSGVETQYF. The CDR3 DNA sequence: TGTGCCAGCTCACCAGACTCGGGCGTGGAGACCCAGTACTTC.